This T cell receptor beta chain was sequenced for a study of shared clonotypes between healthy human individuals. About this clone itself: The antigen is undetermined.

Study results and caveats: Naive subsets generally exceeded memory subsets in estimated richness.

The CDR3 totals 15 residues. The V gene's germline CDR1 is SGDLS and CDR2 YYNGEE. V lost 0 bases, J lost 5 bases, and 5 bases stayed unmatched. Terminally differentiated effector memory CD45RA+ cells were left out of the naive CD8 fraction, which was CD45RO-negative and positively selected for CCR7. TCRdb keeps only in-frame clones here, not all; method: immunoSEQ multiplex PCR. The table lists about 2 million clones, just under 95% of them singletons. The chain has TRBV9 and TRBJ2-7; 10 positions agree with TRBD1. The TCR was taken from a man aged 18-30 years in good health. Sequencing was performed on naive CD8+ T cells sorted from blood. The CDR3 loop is CASSVADRGFDEQYF. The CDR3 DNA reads TGTGCCAGCAGCGTAGCGGACAGGGGGTTTGACGAGCAGTACTTC.